These 27 T cell receptor beta chains share one sample of origin, sequenced in a study of blood T cell repertoires in COVID-19. Generated by immunoSEQ multiplex PCR, the TCRdb table keeps only in-frame clones and is missing some. Of approximately 54,000 clones listed, more than 80% are singletons. The sequenced sample was peripheral blood. The receptors were sampled from a woman aged 60-75 years with acute or convalescent COVID-19.

The chain links TRBV6-5 to TRBJ1-3; D gene unclear. Trimming took off 6 bases at V and 4 bases at J, with 16 bases between the two ends. Germline V gene sequence: CDR1 MNHEY, CDR2 SVGAGI. There are 15 residues in the CDR3. The CDR3: CASRRQYDVGNTIYF. The CDR3 region has the DNA TGTGCCAGCAGGAGGCAGTATGATGTAGGAAACACCATATATTTT.

The rearrangement links TRBV3-1 (or the pseudogene TRBV3-2) to TRBJ2-7; D might be TRBD2 (5 bases). From germline, CDR1 is LGHDT and CDR2 YNNKEL (reference sequence). Between the trimmed V and J ends, which lost 4 bases and 2 bases, there was a span of 6 bases. The length of the CDR3 is 12 residues. The CDR3 nucleotides are TGTGCCAGCAGCCGGGAGACCTACGAGCAGTACTTC. Amino acids: CASSRETYEQYF.

The rearrangement joins TRBV9 to TRBJ1-1; D unclear. V was trimmed by 3 bases and J by 2 bases, leaving 20 bases between them. Germline V gives CDR1 SGDLS, CDR2 YYNGEE. This CDR3 spans 17 amino acids. The CDR3 region has the DNA TGTGCCAGCAGCGAGGGAGTCTCCGACACAAAAAACACTGAAGCTTTCTTT. Its protein product is CASSEGVSDTKNTEAFF.

The genes are TRBV3-1 (or the pseudogene TRBV3-2) and TRBJ1-2; 7 bases fit TRBD1. This CDR3 spans 15 amino acids. Trimming took 0 bases from V and 8 from J; bases not matched to a gene: 9. Germline assignment: CDR1 LGHDT and CDR2 YNNKEL (reference sequence). In DNA, the CDR3 is TGTGCCAGCAGCCAAGACCCCTATCAGGGGGGAGGCTACACCTTC. This translates into CASSQDPYQGGGYTF.

CDR3 protein: CASSSFNRGYYGYTF. The CDR3 DNA is TGTGCCAGCAGTTCCTTCAACAGGGGATATTATGGCTACACCTTC. The chain couples TRBV6-2 or TRBV6-3 to TRBJ1-2; 7 bases agree with TRBD1. The V gene's germline CDR1 is MNHEY and CDR2 SVGEGT. V lost 4 bases to trimming and J lost 5 bases; unmatched junction nucleotides: 10. The CDR3 has 15 amino acids.

This chain connects TRBV24-1 to TRBJ2-1; possibly TRBD2 for D (7 bases). Deletions cut 9 bases from V and 3 bases from J, with 17 bases between. Germline V lookup: CDR1 KGHDR, CDR2 SFDVKD. This CDR3 comprises 15 residues. In DNA form, the CDR3 reads TGTGCCACCTCGCAAGGGGGGGGCGACTACAATGAGCAGTTCTTC. This sequence encodes CATSQGGGDYNEQFF.

This rearrangement joins TRBV18 to TRBJ2-6; D might be TRBD2 (5 bases). There are 15 residues in the CDR3. The V and J ends lost 4 bases and 4 bases respectively, with 11 bases between them. Germline V gives CDR1 KGHSH, CDR2 LQKENI. CDR3 coding DNA: TGTGCCAGCTCACGGAGACTAATCGGGGCCAACGTCCTGACTTTC. Protein: CASSRRLIGANVLTF.

This rearrangement joins TRBV6-5 to TRBJ1-2; 7 nucleotides align to TRBD1. V trimming: 2 bases; J trimming: 4 bases; junction bases outside the gene matches: 4. Germline lookup yields CDR1 MNHEY and CDR2 SVGAGI. The CDR3 extends over 14 amino acids. For the CDR3, the DNA is TGTGCCAGCAGTTACAGGGACAGACCCTATGGCTACACCTTC. This gives the protein CASSYRDRPYGYTF.

This clone was recorded only once. The rearrangement uses TRBV27 and TRBJ2-1; a possible D gene is TRBD2 (5 bases). V was shortened by 3 bases and J by 7 bases, with 7 bases between the two germline ends. The germline CDR1 and CDR2 sequences are MNHEY and SMNVEV (reference sequence). The CDR3 is 12 residues long. The CDR3 reads CASSFGGNEQFF. The CDR3 coding sequence is TGTGCCAGCAGTTTTGGCGGGAATGAGCAGTTCTTC.

V usage is TRBV5-4 and J usage is TRBJ2-2, with TRBD2 matching 7 bases. The CDR3 has 15 amino acids. V was pared by 3 bases and J by 3 bases, with 5 bases of the junction left unmatched. Germline CDR1 SGHNT, CDR2 YYREEE (reference sequence). Here the CDR3 DNA reads TGTGCCAGCAGCTCCGGGACTACTTACACCGGGGAGCTGTTTTTT. Translated, it gives CASSSGTTYTGELFF.

The chain joins TRBV6-5 to TRBJ1-1; D gene ambiguous. This CDR3 is built from 10 residues. Germline V gene sequence: CDR1 MNHEY, CDR2 SVGAGI. Trimming cost V 9 bases and J 7 bases, with 9 bases left between them. The CDR3: CASRSFEAFF. In DNA form, the CDR3 reads TGTGCCAGTAGGAGTTTTGAAGCTTTCTTT.

This chain links TRBV13 with TRBJ1-3; D perhaps matches TRBD1 (5 bases). The CDR3 runs 17 residues. Germline CDR1 reads PRHDT; CDR2 reads FYEKMQ (reference sequence). Trimming left V 0 bases short and J 2 bases short, with 14 bases between. The CDR3 DNA reads as TGTGCCAGCAGCTTAGGCCGGACCGTAGGGGCTGGAAACACCATATATTTT. This translates into CASSLGRTVGAGNTIYF.

This sequence joins TRBV6-1 and TRBJ1-2, with D possibly matching TRBD1 (6 bases). This CDR3 contains 11 residues. V lost 11 bases to trimming and J lost 8 bases, with 15 bases between them. Germline-derived CDR1 and CDR2 are MNHNS and SASEGT. This CDR3 reads CAGSQGFGYTF. The CDR3 nucleotides read TGTGCCGGCTCACAGGGATTCGGCTACACCTTC.

CDR3 residues: CASSSQGSEKLFF. CDR3 nucleotides: TGTGCCAGTAGTTCACAGGGGAGTGAAAAACTGTTTTTT. The chain recombines TRBV19 with TRBJ1-4; 7 positions match TRBD1. CDR1 and CDR2 from the germline V gene are LNHDA and SQIVND (reference sequence). This CDR3 region has 13 residues. V was pared by 5 bases and J by 7 bases, with 4 bases of the junction left unmatched.

The rearrangement links TRBV19 to TRBJ1-5, with TRBD1 as a possible D gene (6 bases). The V end lost 4 bases, the J end lost 10 bases, and 14 bases lay between the germline ends. The CDR3 length is 13 residues. Germline V gene lookup returns CDR1 LNHDA and CDR2 SQIVND (reference sequence). The CDR3 loop is CASSRTAPAPQHF. CDR3 DNA: TGTGCCAGTAGTAGGACAGCCCCTGCCCCCCAGCATTTT.

The table lists this clone with a few counts. The rearrangement links TRBV10-2 to TRBJ1-5; no reliable D call. Germline lookup yields CDR1 WSHSY and CDR2 SAAADI. V lost 2 bases to trimming and J lost 4 bases, with 6 bases between them. The CDR3 extends over 13 amino acids. This chain's CDR3 is CASSENSNQPQHF. Here the CDR3 DNA reads TGCGCCAGCAGTGAGAACAGTAATCAGCCCCAGCATTTT.

The chain joins TRBV7-9 to TRBJ1-3; D not certain. The CDR3 runs 17 residues. Germline V gene data show CDR1 as SEHNR and CDR2 as FQNEAQ (reference sequence). Trimming removed 7 bases at V and 0 bases at J, with 19 bases between. CDR3: CASITVLAATSGNTIYF. The CDR3 DNA follows: TGTGCCAGCATCACTGTCCTCGCGGCAACCTCTGGAAACACCATATATTTT.

The V call is TRBV3-1 (or the pseudogene TRBV3-2), the J call TRBJ2-7; possible D gene TRBD2, 5 bases. The CDR3 sequence is 13 residues long. Looked up from germline, CDR1 is LGHDT and CDR2 is YNNKEL (reference sequence). V gave up 4 bases and J gave up 0 bases, with 7 bases separating them. CDR3 in DNA: TGTGCCAGCAGCCCGGAGGACTCCTACGAGCAGTACTTC. The encoded protein is CASSPEDSYEQYF.

This clone appeared a few times. The J gene is TRBJ2-2, the V gene TRBV7-6; a weak D match, TRBD2 (6 bases). V lost 2 bases to trimming and J lost 9 bases, with 19 bases between them. In germline, CDR1 is SGHVS, CDR2 FNYEAQ. The CDR3 extends over 16 amino acids. CDR3 protein: CASSLRSGSGSWELFF. In DNA form, the CDR3 reads TGTGCCAGCAGCTTAAGGAGTGGAAGCGGGTCGTGGGAGCTGTTTTTT.

This CDR3 reads CASSLVGVGNAFF. CDR3 nucleotides: TGTGCCAGCAGCTTGGTCGGGGTAGGGAATGCTTTCTTT. The chain combines TRBV5-8 with TRBJ1-1, with no clear D. CDR1 and CDR2 from the germline V gene are SGHTS and YDEGEE. The germline V and J ends were trimmed by 0 bases and 11 bases, with 14 bases remaining between them. The CDR3 length is 13 residues.

There are a few counts of this clone. This chain connects TRBV5-1 to TRBJ1-3, with TRBD1 matching 10 bases. After removal of 3 bases from V and 6 bases from J, the junction contained 9 bases not matched to a gene. Germline V gives CDR1 SGHRS, CDR2 YFSETQ. This CDR3 spans 16 amino acids. The DNA of the CDR3 is TGCGCCAGCAGCTGGGGACAGGGGCTGAGAGAAAACACCATATATTTT. It encodes CASSWGQGLRENTIYF.

This clone was detected only once. The chain employs TRBV6-6 and TRBJ1-1; TRBD1 might be the D (6 bases). Germline V gene sequence: CDR1 MNHNY, CDR2 SVGAGI (reference sequence). This CDR3 comprises 16 residues. Deletions cut 2 bases from V and 4 bases from J, with 17 bases between. The CDR3 bases are TGTGCCAGCAGTTACCCCCGGACAGCCCTAAGCACTGAAGCTTTCTTT. Amino acids: CASSYPRTALSTEAFF.

V is TRBV9 and J is TRBJ1-4; D gene unclear. V shed 4 bases and J shed 3 bases, with 7 bases lying between them. The CDR3 sequence is 13 residues long. The V gene's germline CDR1 is SGDLS and CDR2 YYNGEE. The CDR3 spells CASSQVANEKLFF. Written as DNA, the CDR3 is TGTGCCAGCAGCCAGGTTGCTAATGAAAAACTGTTTTTT.

The chain couples TRBV14 to TRBJ2-1; TRBD1 matches 8 bases. Germline V gene sequence: CDR1 SGHDN, CDR2 FVKESK. The V segment lost 3 bases and the J segment 7 bases; nucleotides outside the gene matches: 5. The length of the CDR3 is 14 residues. CDR3 DNA sequence: TGTGCCAGCAGCCAGTGGACAGGGTTTAATGAGCAGTTCTTC. Amino acids: CASSQWTGFNEQFF.

The chain combines TRBV6-5 with TRBJ1-1; D perhaps matches TRBD1 (5 bases). CDR3 size: 15 residues. V was pared by 2 bases and J by 1 base, with 11 bases between. Germline V gives CDR1 MNHEY, CDR2 SVGAGI. CDR3 sequence: CASSYGGGRNTEAFF. As DNA, the CDR3 is TGTGCCAGCAGTTACGGCGGGGGTCGGAACACTGAAGCTTTCTTT.

This rearrangement joins TRBV18 to TRBJ2-1; no clear D gene. The CDR3 is 15 residues long. Germline CDR1 is KGHSH and CDR2 is LQKENI. V lost 1 base and J lost 3, with 10 bases in between. The CDR3 nucleotides are TGTGCCAGCTCACCACGGTTGAAGCGCTACAATGAGCAGTTCTTC. Translation gives CASSPRLKRYNEQFF.

This sequence joins TRBV19 and TRBJ1-1, with TRBD1 as a possible D gene (6 bases). Germline V gene lookup returns CDR1 LNHDA and CDR2 SQIVND (reference sequence). Trimming removed 6 bases at V and 1 base at J, with 12 bases between. CDR3 size: 14 residues. CDR3 region: CASRKGGSNTEAFF. Here the CDR3 DNA reads TGTGCCAGTAGAAAAGGGGGTTCGAACACTGAAGCTTTCTTT.